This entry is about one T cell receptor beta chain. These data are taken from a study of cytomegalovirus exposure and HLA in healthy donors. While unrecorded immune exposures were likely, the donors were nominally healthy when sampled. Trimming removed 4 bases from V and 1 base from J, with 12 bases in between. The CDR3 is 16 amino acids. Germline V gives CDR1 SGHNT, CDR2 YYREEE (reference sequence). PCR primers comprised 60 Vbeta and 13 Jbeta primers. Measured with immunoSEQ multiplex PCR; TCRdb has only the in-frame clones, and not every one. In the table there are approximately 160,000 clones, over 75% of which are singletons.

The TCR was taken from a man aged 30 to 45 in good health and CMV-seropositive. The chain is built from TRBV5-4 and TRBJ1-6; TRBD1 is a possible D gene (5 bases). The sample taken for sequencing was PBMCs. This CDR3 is CASSTRTNSYNSPLHF. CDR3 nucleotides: TGTGCCAGCAGCACCCGGACAAATTCCTATAATTCACCCCTCCACTTT.